Sequencing of this T cell receptor beta chain was carried out in a study of CD4 T cells in relation to SARS-CoV-2 and coronaviruses. For the study at large: Convalescent patients were fewer than ten males and 4 females; two were Hispanic.

TCRdb's table, derived via immunoSEQ multiplex PCR, lists solely in-frame clones and lacks some. The sample contains about 36,000 clones, around three quarters of which appear only once. This clone was detected only a few times. What it recognizes is unknown. Germline trimming cut 3 bases from V and 3 bases from J; bases unmatched to any gene: 7. The CDR3 totals 15 residues. The germline V gene encodes CDR1 DFQATT and CDR2 SNEGSKA (reference sequence). More than 8.5 x 10^4 naive or memory CD4+ cells were cultured with CEF peptides for under twelve days. The study's findings and limits: Pre-pandemic and post-infection samples never came from the same donor. In roughly 65% of donors, memory CD4+ clonotypes crossrecognized SARS-CoV-2 and at least one common cold coronavirus spike.

This sequence joins TRBV20-1 and TRBJ1-5; 8 bases map to TRBD1. This sequence was found in an adult with COVID-19. Source material: memory CD4+ T cells from PBMCs, cultured in vitro. The DNA for the CDR3 is TGCAGTGCTAGTGTCCCGGGACAGGCCAATCAGCCCCAGCATTTT. Translated: CSASVPGQANQPQHF.